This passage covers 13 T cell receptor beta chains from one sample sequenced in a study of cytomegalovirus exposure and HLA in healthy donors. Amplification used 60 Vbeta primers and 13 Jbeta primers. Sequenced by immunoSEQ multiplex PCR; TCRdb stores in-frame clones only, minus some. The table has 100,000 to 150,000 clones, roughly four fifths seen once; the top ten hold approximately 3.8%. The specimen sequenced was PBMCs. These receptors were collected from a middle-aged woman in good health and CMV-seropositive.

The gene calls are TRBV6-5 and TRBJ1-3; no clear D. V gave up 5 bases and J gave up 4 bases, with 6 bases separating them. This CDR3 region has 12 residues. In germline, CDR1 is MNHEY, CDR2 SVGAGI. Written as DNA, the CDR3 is TGTGCCAGCAGTACTCAAGGAAACACCATATATTTT. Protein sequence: CASSTQGNTIYF.

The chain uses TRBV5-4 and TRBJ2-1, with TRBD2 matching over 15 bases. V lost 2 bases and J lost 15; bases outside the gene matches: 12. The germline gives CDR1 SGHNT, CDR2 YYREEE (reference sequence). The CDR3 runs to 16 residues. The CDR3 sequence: CASSLSGLAGGPQRFF. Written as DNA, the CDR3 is TGTGCCAGCAGCTTATCTGGACTAGCGGGAGGGCCTCAGAGGTTCTTC.

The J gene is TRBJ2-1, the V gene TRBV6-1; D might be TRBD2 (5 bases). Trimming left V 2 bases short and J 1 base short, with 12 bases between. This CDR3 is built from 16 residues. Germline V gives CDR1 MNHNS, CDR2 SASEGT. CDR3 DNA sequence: TGTGCCAGCAGTGAAATGGTGGGAGTTTCCTACAATGAGCAGTTCTTC. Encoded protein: CASSEMVGVSYNEQFF.

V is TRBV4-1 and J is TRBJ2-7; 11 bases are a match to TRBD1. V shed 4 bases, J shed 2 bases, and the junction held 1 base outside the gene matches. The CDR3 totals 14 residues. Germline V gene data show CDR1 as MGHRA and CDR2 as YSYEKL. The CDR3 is CASSPGQGAYEQYF. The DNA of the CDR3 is TGCGCCAGCAGCCCGGGACAGGGGGCCTACGAGCAGTACTTC.

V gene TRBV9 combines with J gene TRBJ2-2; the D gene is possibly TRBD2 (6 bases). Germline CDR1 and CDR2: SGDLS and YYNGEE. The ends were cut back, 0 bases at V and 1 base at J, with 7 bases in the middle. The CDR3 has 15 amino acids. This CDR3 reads CASSVGDWNTGELFF. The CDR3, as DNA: TGTGCCAGCAGCGTAGGGGACTGGAACACCGGGGAGCTGTTTTTT.

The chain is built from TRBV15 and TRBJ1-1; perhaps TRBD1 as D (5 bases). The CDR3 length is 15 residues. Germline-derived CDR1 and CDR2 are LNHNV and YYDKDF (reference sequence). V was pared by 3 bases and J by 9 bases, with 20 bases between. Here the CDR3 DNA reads TGTGCCACCAGCAGCGGAATAACAGGAATGGGGCAAGCTTTCTTT. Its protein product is CATSSGITGMGQAFF.

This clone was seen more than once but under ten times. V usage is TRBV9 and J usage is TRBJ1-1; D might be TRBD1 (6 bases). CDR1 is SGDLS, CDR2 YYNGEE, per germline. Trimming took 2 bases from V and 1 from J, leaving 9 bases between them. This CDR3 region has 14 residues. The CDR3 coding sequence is TGTGCCAGCAGCGTCACAGGGTCGAACACTGAAGCTTTCTTT. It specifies CASSVTGSNTEAFF.

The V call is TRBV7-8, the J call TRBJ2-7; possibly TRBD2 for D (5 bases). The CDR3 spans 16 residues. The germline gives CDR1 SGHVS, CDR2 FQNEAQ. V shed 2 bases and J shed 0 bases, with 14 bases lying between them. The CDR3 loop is CASSLRDGVVSYEQYF. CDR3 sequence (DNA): TGTGCCAGCAGCTTACGAGACGGGGTCGTCTCCTACGAGCAGTACTTC.

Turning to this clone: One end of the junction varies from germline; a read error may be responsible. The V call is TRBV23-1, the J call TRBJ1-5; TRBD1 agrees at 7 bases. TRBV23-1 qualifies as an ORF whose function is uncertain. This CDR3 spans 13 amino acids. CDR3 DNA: TGCGCCGGCAGTCAAAGGGGGCGACAGCCCCAGCATTTT. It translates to CAGSQRGRQPQHF.

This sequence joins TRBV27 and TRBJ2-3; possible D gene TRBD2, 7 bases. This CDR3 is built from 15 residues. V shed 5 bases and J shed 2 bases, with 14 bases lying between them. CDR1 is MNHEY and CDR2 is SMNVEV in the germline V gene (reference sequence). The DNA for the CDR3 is TGTGCCAGCAGTCCTATGGGGGGGCCCACAGATACGCAGTATTTT. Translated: CASSPMGGPTDTQYF.

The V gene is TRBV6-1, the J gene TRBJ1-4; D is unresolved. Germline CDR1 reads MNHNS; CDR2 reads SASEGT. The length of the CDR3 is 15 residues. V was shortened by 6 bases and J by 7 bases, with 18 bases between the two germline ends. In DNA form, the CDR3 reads TGTGCCAGCAGCGCAGGCGAGGGAACGGGTGAAAAACTGTTTTTT. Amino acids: CASSAGEGTGEKLFF.

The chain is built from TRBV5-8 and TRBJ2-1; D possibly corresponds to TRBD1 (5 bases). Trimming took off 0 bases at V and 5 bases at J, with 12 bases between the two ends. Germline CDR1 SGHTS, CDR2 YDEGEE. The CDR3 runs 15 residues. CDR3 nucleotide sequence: TGTGCCAGCAGCTTGGTTGGACACCGGAACAATGAGCAGTTCTTC. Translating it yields CASSLVGHRNNEQFF.

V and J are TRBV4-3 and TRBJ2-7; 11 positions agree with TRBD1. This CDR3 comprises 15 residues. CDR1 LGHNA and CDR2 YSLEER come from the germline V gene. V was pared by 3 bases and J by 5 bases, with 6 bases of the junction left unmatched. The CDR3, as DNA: TGCGCCAGCAGCCACTCGGACAGGGGGCCCAACGAGCAGTACTTC. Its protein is CASSHSDRGPNEQYF.